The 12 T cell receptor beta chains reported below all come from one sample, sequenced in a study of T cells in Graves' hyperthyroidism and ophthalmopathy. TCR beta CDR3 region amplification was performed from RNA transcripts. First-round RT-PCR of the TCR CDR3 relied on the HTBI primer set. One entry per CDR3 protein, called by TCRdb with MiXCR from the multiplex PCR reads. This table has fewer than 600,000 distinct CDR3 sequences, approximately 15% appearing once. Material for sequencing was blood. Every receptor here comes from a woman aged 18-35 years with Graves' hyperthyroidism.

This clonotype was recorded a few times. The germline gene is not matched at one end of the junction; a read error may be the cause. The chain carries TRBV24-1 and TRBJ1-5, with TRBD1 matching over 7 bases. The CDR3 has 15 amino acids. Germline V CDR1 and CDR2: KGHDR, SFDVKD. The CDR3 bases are TGTGTCACCAGTGCGGCAGGGGGTAGCAATCAGCCCCAGCATTTT. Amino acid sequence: CVTSAAGGSNQPQHF.

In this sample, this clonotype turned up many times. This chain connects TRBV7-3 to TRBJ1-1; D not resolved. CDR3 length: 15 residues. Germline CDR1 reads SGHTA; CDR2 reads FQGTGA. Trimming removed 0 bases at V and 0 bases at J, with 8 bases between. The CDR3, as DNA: TGTGCCAGCAGCTTAACGGTCGGGATGAACACTGAAGCTTTCTTT. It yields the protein CASSLTVGMNTEAFF.

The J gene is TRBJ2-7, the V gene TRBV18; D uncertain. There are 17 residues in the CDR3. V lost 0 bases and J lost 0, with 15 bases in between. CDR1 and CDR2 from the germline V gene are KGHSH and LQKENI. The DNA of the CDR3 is TGTGCCAGCTCACCACCGATGGAAGCTGGTAGCTCCTACGAGCAGTACTTC. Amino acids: CASSPPMEAGSSYEQYF.

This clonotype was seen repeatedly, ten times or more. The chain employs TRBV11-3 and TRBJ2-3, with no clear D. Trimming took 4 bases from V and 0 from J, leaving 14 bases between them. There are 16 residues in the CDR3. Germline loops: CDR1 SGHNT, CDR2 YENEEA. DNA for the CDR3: TGTGCCAGCAGCTCGCATACCCGTGCTAGCACAGATACGCAGTATTTT. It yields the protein CASSSHTRASTDTQYF.

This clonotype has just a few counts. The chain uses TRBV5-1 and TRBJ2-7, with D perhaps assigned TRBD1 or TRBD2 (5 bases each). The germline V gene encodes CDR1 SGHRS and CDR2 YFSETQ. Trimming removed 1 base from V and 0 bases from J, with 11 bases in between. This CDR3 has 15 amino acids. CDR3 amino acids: CASSLMGESSYEQYF. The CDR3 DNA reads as TGCGCCAGCAGCTTGATGGGGGAGAGCTCCTACGAGCAGTACTTC.

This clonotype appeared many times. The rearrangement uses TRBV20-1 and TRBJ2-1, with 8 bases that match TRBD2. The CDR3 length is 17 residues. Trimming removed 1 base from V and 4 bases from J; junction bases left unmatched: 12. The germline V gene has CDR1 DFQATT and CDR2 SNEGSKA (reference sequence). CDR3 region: CSARAITPGLEYNEQFF. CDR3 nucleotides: TGCAGTGCTAGAGCTATTACTCCGGGACTAGAGTACAATGAGCAGTTCTTC.

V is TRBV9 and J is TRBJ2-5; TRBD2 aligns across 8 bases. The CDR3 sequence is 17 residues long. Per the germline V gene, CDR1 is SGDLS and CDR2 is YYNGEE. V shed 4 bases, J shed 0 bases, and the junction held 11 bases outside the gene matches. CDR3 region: CASSPSGLAINQETQYF. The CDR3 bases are TGTGCCAGCAGCCCCTCCGGACTAGCTATTAACCAAGAGACCCAGTACTTC.

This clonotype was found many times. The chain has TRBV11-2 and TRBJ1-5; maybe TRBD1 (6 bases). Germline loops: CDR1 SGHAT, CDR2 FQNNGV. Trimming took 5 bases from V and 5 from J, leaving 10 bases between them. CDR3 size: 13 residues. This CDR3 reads CASSRRGDQPQHF. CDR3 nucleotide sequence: TGTGCCAGCAGCCGCAGGGGAGATCAGCCCCAGCATTTT. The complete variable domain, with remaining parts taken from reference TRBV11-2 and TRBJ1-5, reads EAGVAQSPRYKIIEKRQSVAFWCNPISGHATLYWYQQILGQGPKLLIQFQNNGVVDDSQLPKDRFSAERLKGVDSTLKIQPAKLEDSAVYLCASSRRGDQPQHFGDGTRLSIL.

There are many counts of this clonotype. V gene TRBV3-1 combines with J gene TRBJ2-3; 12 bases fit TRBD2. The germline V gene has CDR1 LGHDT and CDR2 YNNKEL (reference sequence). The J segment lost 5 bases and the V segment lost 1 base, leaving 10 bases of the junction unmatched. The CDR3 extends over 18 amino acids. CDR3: CASSQVPSGRAGGDTQYF. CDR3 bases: TGTGCCAGCAGCCAAGTGCCTAGCGGGAGGGCCGGGGGAGATACGCAGTATTTT.

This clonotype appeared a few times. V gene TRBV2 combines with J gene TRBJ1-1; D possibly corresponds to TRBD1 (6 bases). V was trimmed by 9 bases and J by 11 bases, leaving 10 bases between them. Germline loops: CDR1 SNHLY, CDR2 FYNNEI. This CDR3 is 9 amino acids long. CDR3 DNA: TGTGCCAGAGGGGGTCGGGCTTTCTTT. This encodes CARGGRAFF.

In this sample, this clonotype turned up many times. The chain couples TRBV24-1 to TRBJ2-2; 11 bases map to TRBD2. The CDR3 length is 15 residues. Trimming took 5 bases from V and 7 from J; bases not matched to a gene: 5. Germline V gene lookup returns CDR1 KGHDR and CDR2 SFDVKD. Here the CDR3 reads CATSVTSGSGGELFF. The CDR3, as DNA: TGTGCCACCAGTGTCACTAGCGGGAGTGGCGGGGAGCTGTTTTTT.

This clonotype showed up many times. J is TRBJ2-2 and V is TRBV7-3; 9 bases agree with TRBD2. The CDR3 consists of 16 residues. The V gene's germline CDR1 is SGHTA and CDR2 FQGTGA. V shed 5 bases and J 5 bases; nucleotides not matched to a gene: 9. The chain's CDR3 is CASSPTGLARTGELFF. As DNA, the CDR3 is TGTGCCAGCAGCCCTACGGGACTAGCTAGGACCGGGGAGCTGTTTTTT.